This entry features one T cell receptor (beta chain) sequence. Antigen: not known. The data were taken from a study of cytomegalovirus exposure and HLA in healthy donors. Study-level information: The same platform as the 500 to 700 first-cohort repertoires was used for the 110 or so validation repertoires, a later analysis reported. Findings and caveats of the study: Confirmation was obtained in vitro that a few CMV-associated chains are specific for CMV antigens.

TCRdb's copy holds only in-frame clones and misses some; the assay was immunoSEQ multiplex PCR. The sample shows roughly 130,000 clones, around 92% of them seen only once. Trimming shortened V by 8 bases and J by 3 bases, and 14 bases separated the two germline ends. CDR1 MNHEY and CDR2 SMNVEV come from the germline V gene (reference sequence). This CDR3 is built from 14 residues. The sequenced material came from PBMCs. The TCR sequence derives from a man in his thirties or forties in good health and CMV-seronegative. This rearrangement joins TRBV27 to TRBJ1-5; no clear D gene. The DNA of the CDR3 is TGTGCCAGCGGGTCCTCGGGGATCAATCAGCCCCAGCATTTT. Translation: CASGSSGINQPQHF.